This entry describes one T cell receptor beta chain. Relative to the germline gene, one junction end is altered; a read error may explain this. This record comes from a study of T cell responses to AZD1222 COVID-19 vaccine. Germline-derived CDR1 and CDR2 are SGHAT and FQNNGV. This CDR3 has 13 amino acids. Generated by immunoSEQ multiplex PCR, the TCRdb table keeps only in-frame clones and is missing some. Seen here are approximately 150,000 clones, over 75% observed once, and the top ten hold about 1.3%. The J gene is TRBJ2-5, the V gene TRBV11-2; D is perhaps TRBD2 (5 bases). The receptor comes from an adult in good health. The sample here was peripheral blood, taken on day 0 of AZD1222 vaccination. The CDR3 DNA sequence: TGTGCCAGCAGCCTCAACCGGGATACGGGTCTAGACTTC. It translates to CASSLNRDTGLDF.